The 27 T cell receptor beta chains below were found in one sample sequenced in a study of blood T cells in healthy people across ages. Through a sample-barcoded 5' primer and a J-beta primer mix, a second PCR was run for about 6 to 12 cycles. TCRdb fed the 5' RACE reads into MiXCR, producing one record per CDR3 protein. This table has under 800,000 distinct CDR3 sequences, around 20% appearing once. Sample: blood. These receptor sequences come from a man between 70 and 80 years old in good health.

This chain connects TRBV28 to TRBJ2-5; D not resolved. Germline V gives CDR1 MDHEN, CDR2 SYDVKM. The CDR3 contains 13 residues. Trimming cost V 3 bases and J 11 bases, with 16 bases left between them. CDR3 protein: CASSLIGRSEQYF. Written as DNA, the CDR3 is TGTGCCAGCAGTTTGATAGGAAGATCTGAGCAGTACTTC.

The J gene is TRBJ1-1, the V gene TRBV6-2 or TRBV6-3; 8 bases are a match to TRBD1. This CDR3 spans 13 amino acids. Germline CDR1 MNHEY, CDR2 SVGEGT. Trimming at V came to 7 bases and at J to 4 bases, leaving 5 bases not matched to a gene. In nucleotides, the CDR3 is TGTGCCAGCACCCCGGACAGGGCCACTGAAGCTTTCTTT. Translated, it gives CASTPDRATEAFF.

The sample holds a few counts of this clonotype. This chain links TRBV28 with TRBJ2-7, with a possible D match to TRBD1 (5 bases). This CDR3 has 15 amino acids. Trimming removed 6 bases from V and 0 bases from J, with 15 bases in between. CDR1 and CDR2 from the germline V gene are MDHEN and SYDVKM. CDR3 nucleotide sequence: TGTGCCAGCAGCCCTCCCCAGGGTTCCTCCTACGAGCAGTACTTC. Amino acid sequence: CASSPPQGSSYEQYF.

This chain connects TRBV20-1 to TRBJ2-1; no clear D gene. CDR1 and CDR2 from the germline V gene are DFQATT and SNEGSKA (reference sequence). Trimming took 6 bases from V and 2 from J, leaving 17 bases between them. This CDR3 is 15 amino acids long. The CDR3 here is CSAVGAPQAYNEQFF. In nucleotides, the CDR3 is TGCAGTGCAGTGGGTGCACCACAAGCCTACAATGAGCAGTTCTTC.

The chain recombines TRBV5-6 with TRBJ2-3, with TRBD1 matching over 9 bases. V gave up 0 bases and J gave up 5 bases; unmatched junction bases: 4. Germline values: CDR1 SGHDT, CDR2 YYEEEE. This CDR3 spans 15 amino acids. This CDR3 reads CASSLGGQGGDTQYF. The DNA for the CDR3 is TGTGCCAGCAGCTTGGGGGGACAGGGTGGAGATACGCAGTATTTT.

This clonotype was counted a few times. V and J are TRBV7-2 and TRBJ1-3, with D perhaps TRBD1 (5 bases). Germline lookup yields CDR1 SGHTA and CDR2 FQGNSA. The CDR3 contains 14 residues. Deletions cut 5 bases from V and 3 bases from J, with 11 bases between. CDR3 in amino acids: CASSPRGGGNTIYF. CDR3 in DNA: TGTGCCAGCAGCCCGCGGGGGGGTGGAAACACCATATATTTT.

The gene calls are TRBV5-1 and TRBJ2-5; possibly TRBD1 for D (5 bases). From germline, CDR1 is SGHRS and CDR2 YFSETQ. The CDR3 sequence is 16 residues long. Trimming took 0 bases from V and 5 from J, leaving 17 bases between them. CDR3 bases: TGCGCCAGCAGCTTGGTTAACAGGTTTTCTGCGGAGACCCAGTACTTC. It specifies CASSLVNRFSAETQYF.

The chain couples TRBV3-1 to TRBJ1-3, with 8 bases fitting TRBD1. This CDR3 has 17 amino acids. Germline V gene sequence: CDR1 LGHDT, CDR2 YNNKEL (reference sequence). V lost 2 bases, J lost 2 bases, and 8 bases stayed unmatched. CDR3 protein: CASSQTGTGLTGNTIYF. The CDR3 DNA sequence: TGTGCCAGCAGCCAAACCGGGACAGGTCTTACTGGAAACACCATATATTTT.

This clonotype was found a few times. The chain carries TRBV5-8 and TRBJ2-3, with unresolved D. This CDR3 spans 14 amino acids. The V and J ends lost 0 bases and 2 bases respectively, with 7 bases between them. The germline gives CDR1 SGHTS, CDR2 YDEGEE. CDR3 sequence: CASSLGHNTDTQYF. The CDR3 DNA sequence: TGTGCCAGCAGCTTGGGGCACAACACAGATACGCAGTATTTT.

The chain joins TRBV9 to TRBJ1-3, with D perhaps TRBD1 (5 bases). The germline gives CDR1 SGDLS, CDR2 YYNGEE. The CDR3 has 16 residues. V gave up 1 base and J gave up 0 bases, with 11 bases separating them. The CDR3 DNA reads TGTGCCAGCAGCGTATCGGGACTGCGCTCTGGAAACACCATATATTTT. It is translated as CASSVSGLRSGNTIYF.

The chain is built from TRBV20-1 and TRBJ2-3; 14 bases fit TRBD2. The germline V gene encodes CDR1 DFQATT and CDR2 SNEGSKA (reference sequence). CDR3 length: 17 residues. V lost 5 bases and J lost 1; bases outside the gene matches: 8. Here the CDR3 DNA reads TGCAGTGCTCAGGCCGGGACTAGCGGGAGCCGCACAGATACGCAGTATTTT. It is translated as CSAQAGTSGSRTDTQYF.

The chain recombines TRBV20-1 with TRBJ2-7; 11 bases are shared with TRBD2. V shed 5 bases, J shed 5 bases, and the junction held 8 bases outside the gene matches. The CDR3 is made up of 14 amino acids. Germline assignment: CDR1 DFQATT and CDR2 SNEGSKA (reference sequence). The CDR3 is CSARRLAGSHEQYF. The CDR3 coding sequence is TGCAGTGCTCGAAGACTAGCGGGAAGCCACGAGCAGTACTTC.

This chain links TRBV28 with TRBJ1-2, with TRBD1 as a possible D gene (6 bases). Germline lookup yields CDR1 MDHEN and CDR2 SYDVKM. Between the trimmed V and J ends, which lost 5 bases and 5 bases, there was a span of 12 bases. This CDR3 is 13 amino acids long. CDR3: CASSRPQGYGYTF. The CDR3 DNA is TGTGCCAGCAGTCGTCCCCAGGGGTATGGCTACACCTTC.

This clonotype was seen ten or more times. This rearrangement joins TRBV20-1 to TRBJ2-1; D gene unclear. The germline V and J ends were trimmed by 5 bases and 6 bases, with 11 bases remaining between them. The CDR3 is 12 amino acids. Germline CDR1 reads DFQATT; CDR2 reads SNEGSKA (reference sequence). CDR3 in amino acids: CSAPVNSNEQFF. The DNA for the CDR3 is TGCAGTGCTCCTGTCAATAGCAATGAGCAGTTCTTC.

This clonotype was counted only a few times. The J gene is TRBJ2-5, the V gene TRBV29-1; TRBD2 aligns across 11 bases. The DNA end favors TRBJ2-7, so the J call may be wrong. CDR3 size: 14 residues. Germline V CDR1 and CDR2: SQVTM, ANQGSEA. In DNA form, the CDR3 reads TGCAGCGCAACCGGGACTAGCGGACCCTACGAGCAGTACTTC. Translated, it gives CSATGTSGPYEQYF.

The rearrangement links TRBV12-3 or TRBV12-4 to TRBJ2-6, with D perhaps being TRBD1 or TRBD2 (5 bases each). The CDR3 runs 16 residues. V shed 6 bases and J shed 0 bases, with 12 bases lying between them. The CDR3 loop is CASSPGPNSGANVLTF. The CDR3 DNA follows: TGTGCCAGCAGCCCGGGACCGAACTCTGGGGCCAACGTCCTGACTTTC.

This clonotype was seen a handful of times. This sequence joins TRBV5-1 and TRBJ2-2; 10 bases fit TRBD2. This CDR3 is 18 amino acids long. Per germline, CDR1 SGHRS and CDR2 YFSETQ. After removal of 0 bases from V and 1 base from J, the junction contained 6 bases not matched to a gene. CDR3 coding DNA: TGCGCCAGCAGCTTGGTTGATACTAGCGGGGAGAACACCGGGGAGCTGTTTTTT. It translates to CASSLVDTSGENTGELFF.

This clonotype was seen once. This sequence joins TRBV27 and TRBJ2-1; D is tentatively TRBD1 or TRBD2 (5 bases each). V was pared by 5 bases and J by 9 bases, with 23 bases between. From germline, CDR1 is MNHEY and CDR2 SMNVEV (reference sequence). This CDR3 spans 16 amino acids. The CDR3 nucleotides read TGTGCCAGCAGTCCACCGGGACCCCGAGTGGCAAGTGAGCAGTTCTTC. Its protein is CASSPPGPRVASEQFF.

This clonotype was detected a few times. The chain carries TRBV21-1 and TRBJ2-5; the D call TRBD1 from the table was never checked on the DNA. TRBV21-1 is a documented pseudogene. The CDR3 totals 12 residues. The CDR3 DNA follows: TGTGCCAGCAGCAGGACCCACAGGGGGGATTACTTC. Translated: CASSRTHRGDYF.

The chain has TRBV20-1 and TRBJ2-2; perhaps TRBD1 as D (6 bases). The CDR3 sequence is 15 residues long. CDR1 is DFQATT, CDR2 SNEGSKA, per germline (reference sequence). V lost 1 base and J 0 bases, leaving 9 bases between the germline ends. CDR3 DNA sequence: TGCAGTGCTAGAGGGGGACACACGAACACCGGGGAGCTGTTTTTT. It is translated as CSARGGHTNTGELFF.

V and J are TRBV5-1 and TRBJ2-5; 13 positions agree with TRBD2. V lost 3 bases and J lost 4; bases outside the gene matches: 9. CDR3 size: 17 residues. Germline-derived CDR1 and CDR2 are SGHRS and YFSETQ. The CDR3 nucleotides read TGCGCCAGCAGCTCCGGAAAACTAGCGGGAGGGGGAGAGACCCAGTACTTC. It encodes CASSSGKLAGGGETQYF.

The V and J genes are TRBV24-1 and TRBJ2-5; 10 nucleotides match TRBD2. The CDR3 contains 15 residues. Looked up from germline, CDR1 is KGHDR and CDR2 is SFDVKD. Trimming at V came to 3 bases and at J to 3 bases, leaving 3 bases not matched to a gene. CDR3 sequence reads: CATSDALAGEETQYF. The CDR3 nucleotides are TGTGCCACCAGTGATGCCCTAGCGGGAGAAGAGACCCAGTACTTC.

The chain has TRBV7-9 and TRBJ2-7; D not resolved. Germline V CDR1 and CDR2: SEHNR, FQNEAQ (reference sequence). V was cut by 2 bases and J by 8 bases, with 10 bases left in between. The CDR3 sequence is 12 residues long. The DNA for the CDR3 is TGTGCCAGCAGCTTAATCCTGGAACAGCAGTACTTC. Amino acids: CASSLILEQQYF.

V gene TRBV12-3 or TRBV12-4 combines with J gene TRBJ1-6; 10 positions agree with TRBD1. V shed 3 bases, J shed 9 bases, and the junction held 2 bases outside the gene matches. This CDR3 has 14 residues. The CDR3 DNA follows: TGTGCCAGCAGTTTCGGGACAGGGGCTTCACCCCTCCACTTT. This encodes CASSFGTGASPLHF.

This sequence joins TRBV11-1 and TRBJ2-7; 16 bases are a match to TRBD2. The end of the DNA is better explained by TRBJ2-1, so the J call may be wrong. This CDR3 has 22 residues. Per germline, CDR1 SGHAT and CDR2 FQDESV (reference sequence). The CDR3 loop is CASSFLDRTGTSGRAAVNEQFF. The CDR3 nucleotides read TGTGCCAGCAGCTTCTTAGACCGAACCGGGACTAGCGGGAGGGCCGCGGTCAATGAGCAGTTCTTC.

The CDR3 DNA follows: TGTGCCAGCAAAGGGACAGGGGGCCCGAGCTACACCTTC. Translation: CASKGTGGPSYTF. This chain links TRBV2 with TRBJ1-2, with TRBD1 matching 12 bases. Germline values: CDR1 SNHLY, CDR2 FYNNEI. The CDR3 is 13 residues long. The junction had 6 bases not matched to a gene; V was cut back by 7 bases and J by 9 bases.

This clonotype was found a few times. The chain combines TRBV4-3 with TRBJ2-1; no definite D call. The J call could be wrong; TRBJ2-5 is a better fit for the DNA end. The CDR3 totals 13 residues. Germline-derived CDR1 and CDR2 are LGHNA and YSLEER. The CDR3 here is CASSQEYSETQYF. In nucleotides, the CDR3 is TGCGCCAGCAGCCAAGAATATTCGGAGACCCAGTACTTC.